This TCR beta chain was recovered during a study of blood T cell repertoires in COVID-19 (TCRdb year 2020). Study-wide context: Samples from collaborators originated in the United States, Italy and Spain and spanned both the acute and convalescent phases of COVID-19. HLA class I and class II types, where available, came from metadata supplied by the sample provider rather than from assay-based typing. Subjects who had been exposed to COVID-19, were actively infected with it, or had recovered from it provided the deeply sampled blood TCRbeta repertoires that made up the dataset. The samples were drawn from the first 160 participants of the ongoing ImmuneRACE study and from 1,254 subjects provided by 6 global collaborators. A de-identified subject ID, COVID-19 status, age in years and sex were almost always included in the sample metadata. The repertoires were released in a freely available public database meant as a resource for research on the immune response to SARS-CoV-2. The material from the prospective study consisted of cDNA or gDNA derived from T cells, B-cell-depleted T cells, or PBMCs.

This clone has only one observation. The clone's antigen remains unknown. Qualities for individual bases were not recorded, and no much larger clone is one base off. TCRbeta CDR3 regions were amplified from genomic DNA using the immunoSEQ Assay, a bias-controlled multiplex PCR. Regarding the original processing steps: The number of nucleated cells in each sample was estimated from the amplification of reference gene primers within the assay. Sequence reads were collapsed and filtered to measure the absolute abundance of every unique TCRbeta CDR3 rearrangement. For each sample, productive Simpson clonality was calculated as the square root of Simpson's diversity index across productive rearrangements. Held by TCRdb, this immuneACCESS table contains in-frame sequences only and omits some clones. Under half of the omission traces to an unresolved V gene where checked; the cause of the rest is unknown. That table gives V, J and clone size, and the DNA gave D and trimming. The sample includes some 250,000 clones, with 80% to 85% observed a single time. 4.2% of the sample belongs to the ten largest clones.

Including cysteine and phenylalanine, the CDR3 has 17 amino acids. The sequence is cut down to CDR3 DNA, 51 bases in frame from base 1. CDR1 SEHNR and CDR2 FQNEAQ were looked up in the germline V gene (reference sequence). Relative to germline, V is missing 4 bases and J is missing 1 base, with 7 bases of the junction outside any gene match. Overall study results and their limits: How much clinical and demographic metadata was included differed by source and by participant, and the metadata was provided uncurated.

Each collaborating institution followed its own protocols to collect whole blood in K2EDTA tubes. For TCRbeta analysis, collaborator samples were shipped as frozen whole blood, as isolated PBMCs, or as DNA extracted from either sample type. The chain is assembled from TRBV7-9 and TRBJ2-4, with 10 bases matching TRBD1. The sequenced sample consisted of peripheral blood. The sequence derives from a man between 60 and 70 years old with acute or convalescent COVID-19. The CDR3 has the sequence CASSSSRGQGAKNIQYF. Here is the DNA: TGTGCCAGCAGCTCCAGCAGGGGACAGGGGGCCAAAAACATTCAGTACTTC.